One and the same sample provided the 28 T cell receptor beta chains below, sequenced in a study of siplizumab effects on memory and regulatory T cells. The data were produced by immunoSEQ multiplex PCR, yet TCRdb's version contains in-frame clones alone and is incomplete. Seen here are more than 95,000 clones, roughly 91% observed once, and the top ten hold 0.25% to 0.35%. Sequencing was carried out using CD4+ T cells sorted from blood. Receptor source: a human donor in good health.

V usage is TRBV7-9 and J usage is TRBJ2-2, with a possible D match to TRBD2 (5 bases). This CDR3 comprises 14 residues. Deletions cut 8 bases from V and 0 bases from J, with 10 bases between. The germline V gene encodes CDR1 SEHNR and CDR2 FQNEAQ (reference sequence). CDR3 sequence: CASSEGSNTGELFF. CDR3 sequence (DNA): TGTGCCAGCTCTGAGGGATCGAACACCGGGGAGCTGTTTTTT.

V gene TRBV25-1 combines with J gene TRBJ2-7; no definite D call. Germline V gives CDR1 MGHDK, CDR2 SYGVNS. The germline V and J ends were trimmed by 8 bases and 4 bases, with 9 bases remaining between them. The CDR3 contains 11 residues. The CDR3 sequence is CASVEMYEQYF. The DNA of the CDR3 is TGTGCCAGCGTCGAGATGTACGAGCAGTACTTC.

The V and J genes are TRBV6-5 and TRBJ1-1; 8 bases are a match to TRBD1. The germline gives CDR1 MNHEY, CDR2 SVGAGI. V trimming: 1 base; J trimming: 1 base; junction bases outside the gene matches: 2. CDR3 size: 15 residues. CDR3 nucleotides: TGTGCCAGCAGTTACTTCGGGACAGGGAACACTGAAGCTTTCTTT. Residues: CASSYFGTGNTEAFF.

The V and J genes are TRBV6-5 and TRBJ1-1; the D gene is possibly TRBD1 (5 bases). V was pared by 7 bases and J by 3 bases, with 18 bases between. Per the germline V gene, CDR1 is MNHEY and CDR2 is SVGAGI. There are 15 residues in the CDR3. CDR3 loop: CASKPVGVADTEAFF. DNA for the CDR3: TGTGCCAGCAAACCGGTGGGGGTCGCGGACACTGAAGCTTTCTTT.

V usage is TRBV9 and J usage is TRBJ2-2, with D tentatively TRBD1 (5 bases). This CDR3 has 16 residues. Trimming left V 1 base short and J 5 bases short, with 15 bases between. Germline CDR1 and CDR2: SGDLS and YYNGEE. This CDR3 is CASSVNAAGQTGELFF. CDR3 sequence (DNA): TGTGCCAGCAGCGTAAACGCCGCAGGGCAAACCGGGGAGCTGTTTTTT.

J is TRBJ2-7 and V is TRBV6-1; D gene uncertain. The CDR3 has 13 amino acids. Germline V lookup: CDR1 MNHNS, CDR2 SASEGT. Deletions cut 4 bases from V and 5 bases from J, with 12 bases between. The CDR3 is CASSARARDEQYF. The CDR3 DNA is TGTGCCAGCAGTGCAAGGGCTAGGGACGAGCAGTACTTC.

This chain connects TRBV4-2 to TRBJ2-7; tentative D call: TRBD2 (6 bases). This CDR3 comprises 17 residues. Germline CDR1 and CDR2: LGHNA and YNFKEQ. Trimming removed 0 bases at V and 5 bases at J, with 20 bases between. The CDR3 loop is CASSQDLASAGRNEQYF. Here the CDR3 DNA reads TGTGCCAGCAGCCAAGACCTGGCTAGCGCTGGTCGCAACGAGCAGTACTTC.

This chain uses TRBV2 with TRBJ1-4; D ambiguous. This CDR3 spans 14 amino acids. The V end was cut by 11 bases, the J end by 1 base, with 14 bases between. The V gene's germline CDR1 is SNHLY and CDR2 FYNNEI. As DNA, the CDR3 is TGTGCCGGATCCCTCATGGGAACTAATGAAAAACTGTTTTTT. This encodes CAGSLMGTNEKLFF.

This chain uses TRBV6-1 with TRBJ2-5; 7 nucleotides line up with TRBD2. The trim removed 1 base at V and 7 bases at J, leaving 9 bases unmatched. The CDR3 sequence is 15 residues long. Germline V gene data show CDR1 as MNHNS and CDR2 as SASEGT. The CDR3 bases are TGTGCCAGCAGTGAAGAATCGACTAGCTTTGGGACCCAGTACTTC. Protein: CASSEESTSFGTQYF.

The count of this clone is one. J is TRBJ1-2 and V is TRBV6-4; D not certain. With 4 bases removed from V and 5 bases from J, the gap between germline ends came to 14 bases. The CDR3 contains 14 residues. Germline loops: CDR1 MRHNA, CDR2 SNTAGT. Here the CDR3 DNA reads TGTGCCAGCAGTGCCGAAATGAATGGGTATGGCTACACCTTC. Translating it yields CASSAEMNGYGYTF.

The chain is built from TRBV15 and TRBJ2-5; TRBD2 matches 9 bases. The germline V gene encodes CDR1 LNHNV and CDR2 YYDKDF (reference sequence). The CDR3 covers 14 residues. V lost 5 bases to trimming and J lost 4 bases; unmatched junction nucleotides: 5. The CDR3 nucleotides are TGTGCCACCAGCCTTGGGACTAGCAGAGAGACCCAGTACTTC. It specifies CATSLGTSRETQYF.

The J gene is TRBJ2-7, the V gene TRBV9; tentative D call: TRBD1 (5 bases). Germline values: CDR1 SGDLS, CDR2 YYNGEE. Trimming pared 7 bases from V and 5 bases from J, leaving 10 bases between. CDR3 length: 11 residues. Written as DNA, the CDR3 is TGTGCCAGCGGGGCACACAACGAGCAGTACTTC. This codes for CASGAHNEQYF. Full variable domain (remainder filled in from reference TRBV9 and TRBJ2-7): DSGVTQTPKHLITATGQRVTLRCSPRSGDLSVYWYQQSLDQGLQFLIQYYNGEERAKGNILERFSAQQFPDLHSELNLSSLELGDSALYFCASGAHNEQYFGPGTRLTVT.

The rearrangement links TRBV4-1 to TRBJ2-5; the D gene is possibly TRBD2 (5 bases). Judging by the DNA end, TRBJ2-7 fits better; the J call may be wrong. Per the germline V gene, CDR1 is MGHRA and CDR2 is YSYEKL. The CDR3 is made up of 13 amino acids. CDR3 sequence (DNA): TGCGCCAGCAGCCCGGACTCCACCTACGAGCAGTACTTC. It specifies CASSPDSTYEQYF.

This CDR3 reads CASSLQGGGNTIYF. The CDR3 DNA is TGTGCCAGCAGTCTACAGGGTGGTGGAAACACCATATATTTT. This sequence joins TRBV6-1 and TRBJ1-3, with a weak D call TRBD1 (6 bases). The CDR3 runs 14 residues. V was cut by 5 bases and J by 3 bases, with 11 bases left in between. Germline V gene data show CDR1 as MNHNS and CDR2 as SASEGT.

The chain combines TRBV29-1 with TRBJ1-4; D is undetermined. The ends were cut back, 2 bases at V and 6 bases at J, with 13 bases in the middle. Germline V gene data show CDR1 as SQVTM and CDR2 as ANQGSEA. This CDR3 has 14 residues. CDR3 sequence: CSVERLGLDEKLFF. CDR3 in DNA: TGCAGCGTTGAAAGACTGGGGTTGGATGAAAAACTGTTTTTT.

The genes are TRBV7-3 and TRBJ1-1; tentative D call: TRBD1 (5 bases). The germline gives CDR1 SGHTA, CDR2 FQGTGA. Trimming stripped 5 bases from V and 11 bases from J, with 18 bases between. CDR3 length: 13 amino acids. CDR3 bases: TGTGCCAGCAGCCCTCCCCGGAGGGGTTATGCTTTCTTT. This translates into CASSPPRRGYAFF.

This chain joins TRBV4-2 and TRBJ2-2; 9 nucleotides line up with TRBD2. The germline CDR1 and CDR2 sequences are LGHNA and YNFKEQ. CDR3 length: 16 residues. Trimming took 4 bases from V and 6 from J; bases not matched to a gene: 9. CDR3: CASSLSQRGVAGELFF. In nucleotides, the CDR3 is TGTGCCAGCAGCCTGTCTCAGCGGGGGGTCGCCGGGGAGCTGTTTTTT.

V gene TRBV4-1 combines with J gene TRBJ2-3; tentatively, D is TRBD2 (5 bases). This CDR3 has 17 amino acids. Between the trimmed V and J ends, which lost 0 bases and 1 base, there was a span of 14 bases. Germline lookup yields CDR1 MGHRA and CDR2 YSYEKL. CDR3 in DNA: TGCGCCAGCAGCCAAGAAGCTACTAGAAGGGGCACAGATACGCAGTATTTT. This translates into CASSQEATRRGTDTQYF.

The CDR3 here is CASSFYRTEAFF. The CDR3 region has the DNA TGTGCCAGCAGCTTTTATCGGACTGAAGCTTTCTTT. This sequence joins TRBV5-8 and TRBJ1-1; D gene unclear. This CDR3 comprises 12 residues. Germline values: CDR1 SGHTS, CDR2 YDEGEE. V lost 2 bases and J 5 bases, leaving 7 bases between the germline ends.

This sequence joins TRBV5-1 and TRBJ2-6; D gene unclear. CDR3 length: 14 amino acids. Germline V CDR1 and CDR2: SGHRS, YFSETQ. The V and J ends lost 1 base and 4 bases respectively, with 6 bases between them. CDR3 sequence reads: CASSLSSGANVLTF. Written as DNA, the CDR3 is TGCGCCAGCAGCTTGTCTTCCGGGGCCAACGTCCTGACTTTC.

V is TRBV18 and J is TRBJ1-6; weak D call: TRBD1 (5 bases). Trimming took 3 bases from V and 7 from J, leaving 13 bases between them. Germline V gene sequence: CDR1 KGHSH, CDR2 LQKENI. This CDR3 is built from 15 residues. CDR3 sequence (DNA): TGTGCCAGCTCACCTCAGGGATTAAGGAATTCACCCCTCCACTTT. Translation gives CASSPQGLRNSPLHF.

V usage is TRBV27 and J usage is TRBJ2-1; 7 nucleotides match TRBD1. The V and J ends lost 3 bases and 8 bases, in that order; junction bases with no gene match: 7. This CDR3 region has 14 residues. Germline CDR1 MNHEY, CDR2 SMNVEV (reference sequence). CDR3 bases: TGTGCCAGCAGTTTTCGAGGGGGCGTGGATGAGCAGTTCTTC. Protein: CASSFRGGVDEQFF.

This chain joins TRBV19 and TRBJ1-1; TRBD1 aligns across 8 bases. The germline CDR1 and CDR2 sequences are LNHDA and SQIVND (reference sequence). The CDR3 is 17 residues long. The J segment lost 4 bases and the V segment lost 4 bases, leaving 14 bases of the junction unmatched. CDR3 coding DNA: TGTGCCAGTAGTACTCTCAGGGGGCGAGCTCCAGGCACTGAAGCTTTCTTT. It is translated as CASSTLRGRAPGTEAFF.

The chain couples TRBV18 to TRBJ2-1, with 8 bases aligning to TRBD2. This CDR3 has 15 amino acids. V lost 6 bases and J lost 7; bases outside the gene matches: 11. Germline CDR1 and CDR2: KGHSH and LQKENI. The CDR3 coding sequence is TGTGCCAGCTCTCCTAGCCGGGGGGGCCTTAATGAGCAGTTCTTC. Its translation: CASSPSRGGLNEQFF.

CDR3 protein: CASSLGPALAYEQYF. The CDR3 coding sequence is TGTGCCAGCAGCTTAGGGCCTGCGCTCGCCTACGAGCAGTACTTC. The chain joins TRBV7-3 to TRBJ2-7; D not resolved. The CDR3 loop spans 15 amino acids. CDR1 and CDR2 from the germline V gene are SGHTA and FQGTGA. V gave up 2 bases and J gave up 2 bases, with 13 bases separating them. The complete variable domain, with remaining parts taken from reference TRBV7-3 and TRBJ2-7, reads GAGVSQTPSNKVTEKGKYVELRCDPISGHTALYWYRQSLGQGPEFLIYFQGTGAADDSGLPNDRFFAVRPEGSVSTLKIQRTERGDSAVYLCASSLGPALAYEQYFGPGTRLTVT.

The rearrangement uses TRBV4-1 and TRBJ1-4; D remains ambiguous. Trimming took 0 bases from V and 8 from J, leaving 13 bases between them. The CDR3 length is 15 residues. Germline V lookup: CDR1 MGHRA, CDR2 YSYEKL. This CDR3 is CASSQDPLTREKLFF. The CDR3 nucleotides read TGCGCCAGCAGCCAAGATCCTCTTACACGCGAAAAACTGTTTTTT.

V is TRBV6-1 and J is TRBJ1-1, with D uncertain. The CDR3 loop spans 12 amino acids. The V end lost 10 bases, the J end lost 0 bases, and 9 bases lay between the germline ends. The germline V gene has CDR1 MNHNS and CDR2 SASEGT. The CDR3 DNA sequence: TGTGCCATTGACCTTCTGAACACTGAAGCTTTCTTT. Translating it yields CAIDLLNTEAFF.

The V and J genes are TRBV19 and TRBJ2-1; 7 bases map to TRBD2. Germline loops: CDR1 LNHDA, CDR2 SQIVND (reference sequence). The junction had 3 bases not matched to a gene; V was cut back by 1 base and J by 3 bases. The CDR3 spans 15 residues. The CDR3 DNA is TGTGCCAGTAGTATAGCAGGCGGGAGCTACAATGAGCAGTTCTTC. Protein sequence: CASSIAGGSYNEQFF.